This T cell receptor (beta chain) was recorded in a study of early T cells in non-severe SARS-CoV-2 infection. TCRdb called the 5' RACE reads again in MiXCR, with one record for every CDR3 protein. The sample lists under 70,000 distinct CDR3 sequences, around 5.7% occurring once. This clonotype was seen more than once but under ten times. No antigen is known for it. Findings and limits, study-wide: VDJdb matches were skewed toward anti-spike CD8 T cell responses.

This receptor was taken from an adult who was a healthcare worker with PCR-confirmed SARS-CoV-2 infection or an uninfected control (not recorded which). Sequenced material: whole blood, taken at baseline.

CDR3 in DNA: TGTGCCAGCAGTTACTCGACGGGTCCCCAGCATTTT. As protein: CASSYSTGPQHF. The chain combines TRBV6-2 or TRBV6-3 with TRBJ1-5, with D hard to call. Germline CDR1 and CDR2: MNHEY and SVGEGT. Trimming stripped 0 bases from V and 10 bases from J, with 7 bases between. This CDR3 has 12 amino acids.